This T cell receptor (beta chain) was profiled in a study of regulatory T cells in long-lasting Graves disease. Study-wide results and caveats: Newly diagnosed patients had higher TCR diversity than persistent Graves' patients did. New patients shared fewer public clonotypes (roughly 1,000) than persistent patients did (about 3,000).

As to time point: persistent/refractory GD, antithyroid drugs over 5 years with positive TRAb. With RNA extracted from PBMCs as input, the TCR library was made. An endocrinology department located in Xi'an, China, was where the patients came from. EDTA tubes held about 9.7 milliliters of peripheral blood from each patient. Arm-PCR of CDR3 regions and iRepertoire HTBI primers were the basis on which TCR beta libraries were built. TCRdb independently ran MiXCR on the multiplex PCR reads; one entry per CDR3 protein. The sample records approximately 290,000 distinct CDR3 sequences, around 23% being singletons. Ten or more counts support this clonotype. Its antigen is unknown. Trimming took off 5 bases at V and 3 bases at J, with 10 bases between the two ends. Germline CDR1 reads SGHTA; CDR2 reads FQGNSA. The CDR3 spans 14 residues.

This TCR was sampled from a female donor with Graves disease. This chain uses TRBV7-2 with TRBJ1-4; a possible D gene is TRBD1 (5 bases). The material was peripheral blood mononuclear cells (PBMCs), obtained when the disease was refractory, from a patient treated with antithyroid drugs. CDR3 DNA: TGTGCCAGCAGCCTGGGGCCGTCTAATGAAAAACTGTTTTTT. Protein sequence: CASSLGPSNEKLFF.